The sequence of this TCR beta chain was determined in a study of blood T cell repertoires in COVID-19. Study as a whole: Specimens from acute and convalescent COVID-19 originated in the United States, Italy and Spain. Nucleic acid was either cDNA or gDNA, and it came from T cells, B-cell-depleted T cells, or PBMCs.

V lost 1 base and J lost 2; bases outside the gene matches: 7. This CDR3 comprises 16 residues. The germline CDR1 and CDR2 sequences are LGHDT and YNNKEL (reference sequence). Original analysis: Nucleated cell number was recorded as an estimate derived from reference gene primer amplification. Clones were sequenced by immunoSEQ multiplex PCR, and TCRdb holds only the in-frame ones, with some missing. The DNA gave D and trimming, while V, J and clone size come from that table. The table records roughly 140,000 clones, approximately 81% of them present only once. The TCR comes from a human donor in a cohort sampled during active COVID-19. The source material was peripheral blood. This chain uses TRBV3-1 (or the pseudogene TRBV3-2) with TRBJ2-5, with 7 positions matching TRBD2. The CDR3 reads CASSQGVREGQETQYF. The CDR3 DNA reads TGTGCCAGCAGCCAAGGAGTAAGGGAGGGACAAGAGACCCAGTACTTC.